The rows below give T cell receptor beta chains drawn from one sample of a study of response to subunit inactivated influenza vaccine. TCRdb processed the RT-PCR reads anew with MiXCR; each CDR3 protein has one entry. The data show 650,000 to 850,000 distinct CDR3 sequences, about 15% seen once. Sample: PBMCs from blood, taken less than 15 days before vaccination. These receptors came from a man between 45 and 60 years old who received an inactivated influenza vaccine. Each CDR3 is given with its conserved first and last residue. A D gene is named only where the DNA matches it firmly. Clone sizes are given selectively: once, few, many, or a class where the clone is expanded.

clone_size: NA
d_call: NA
v_call: TRBV4-2
j_call: TRBJ2-4
cdr3_aa: CASSQDHRSGDAKNIQYF
cdr3_nt: TGTGCCAGCAGCCAAGATCATAGGTCCGGGGATGCCAAAAACATTCAGTACTTC

clone_size: few
d_call: NA
v_call: TRBV12-3/TRBV12-4
j_call: TRBJ1-4
cdr3_aa: CASSLGDGFNEKLFF
cdr3_nt: TGTGCCAGCAGTTTAGGGGACGGATTTAATGAAAAACTGTTTTTT

clone_size: NA
d_call: NA
v_call: TRBV9
j_call: TRBJ2-2
cdr3_aa: CASSENRGAGELFF
cdr3_nt: TGTGCCAGCAGCGAAAACAGAGGGGCCGGGGAGCTGTTTTTT

clone_size: NA
d_call: TRBD1
v_call: TRBV7-2
j_call: TRBJ1-1
cdr3_aa: CASRAGQGTTTEAFF
cdr3_nt: TGTGCCAGCAGAGCAGGACAGGGAACGACGACTGAAGCTTTCTTT

clone_size: many
d_call: NA
v_call: TRBV15
j_call: TRBJ2-2
cdr3_aa: CATSGGGFNTGELFF
cdr3_nt: TGTGCCACCAGCGGAGGGGGGTTTAACACCGGGGAGCTGTTTTTT

clone_size: few
d_call: NA
v_call: TRBV12-3/TRBV12-4
j_call: TRBJ2-3
cdr3_aa: CASSLSGSDTQYF
cdr3_nt: TGTGCCAGCAGTTTATCCGGTAGCGATACGCAGTATTTT

clone_size: once
d_call: TRBD2
v_call: TRBV2
j_call: TRBJ2-2
cdr3_aa: CAFCPADITSGANTGELFF
cdr3_nt: TGTGCCTTCTGTCCGGCCGATATTACTAGCGGGGCGAACACCGGGGAGCTGTTTTTT

clone_size: NA
d_call: NA
v_call: TRBV6-2/TRBV6-3
j_call: TRBJ2-1
cdr3_aa: CASRLQGRSEQFF
cdr3_nt: TGTGCCAGCAGGCTTCAGGGCAGGAGTGAGCAGTTCTTC

clone_size: many
d_call: TRBD2
v_call: TRBV27
j_call: TRBJ2-1
cdr3_aa: CASSLLAGGDEQFF
cdr3_nt: TGTGCCAGCAGCCTACTAGCGGGAGGGGATGAGCAGTTCTTC

clone_size: few
d_call: TRBD2
v_call: TRBV2
j_call: TRBJ2-3
cdr3_aa: CASSPPSGVSTDTQYF
cdr3_nt: TGTGCCAGCAGCCCCCCCAGCGGGGTTAGCACAGATACGCAGTATTTT

clone_size: NA
d_call: NA
v_call: TRBV2
j_call: TRBJ2-3
cdr3_aa: CASRRTVYSTDTQYF
cdr3_nt: TGTGCCAGCAGGAGGACAGTGTATAGCACAGATACGCAGTATTTT

clone_size: few
d_call: NA
v_call: TRBV27
j_call: TRBJ1-6
cdr3_aa: CASSSFSGTYNSPLHF
cdr3_nt: TGTGCCAGCAGTTCGTTTTCGGGCACCTATAATTCACCCCTCCACTTT

clone_size: few
d_call: TRBD2
v_call: TRBV10-3
j_call: TRBJ2-5
cdr3_aa: CATERGGGQETQYF
cdr3_nt: TGTGCCACCGAACGGGGCGGGGGCCAAGAGACCCAGTACTTC

clone_size: NA
d_call: TRBD1
v_call: TRBV4-3
j_call: TRBJ1-4
cdr3_aa: CASSQDGGGPNEKLFF
cdr3_nt: TGCGCCAGCAGCCAAGATGGAGGGGGCCCTAATGAAAAACTGTTTTTT

clone_size: NA
d_call: TRBD1
v_call: TRBV25-1
j_call: TRBJ1-3
cdr3_aa: CASSGLRQGRTGNTIYF
cdr3_nt: TGTGCCAGCAGTGGACTCAGACAGGGCCGGACTGGAAACACCATATATTTT

clone_size: many
d_call: TRBD2
v_call: TRBV20-1
j_call: TRBJ2-7
cdr3_aa: CSASPLAGSYEQYF
cdr3_nt: TGCAGTGCTAGTCCACTAGCGGGATCCTACGAGCAGTACTTC

clone_size: many
d_call: NA
v_call: TRBV4-2
j_call: TRBJ2-5
cdr3_aa: CASSQEGGETQYF
cdr3_nt: TGTGCCAGCAGCCAAGAGGGGGGAGAGACCCAGTACTTC

clone_size: few
d_call: NA
v_call: TRBV7-9
j_call: TRBJ2-3
cdr3_aa: CASSLVARADTQYF
cdr3_nt: TGTGCCAGCAGCTTAGTTGCGAGGGCAGATACGCAGTATTTT

clone_size: few
d_call: NA
v_call: TRBV6-2/TRBV6-3
j_call: TRBJ2-1
cdr3_aa: CASSYSTGRGRNEQFF
cdr3_nt: TGTGCCAGCAGTTACTCGACCGGGAGAGGAAGGAATGAGCAGTTCTTC

clone_size: few
d_call: TRBD2
v_call: TRBV4-1
j_call: TRBJ2-7
cdr3_aa: CASSHRPLGRDSYEQYF
cdr3_nt: TGCGCCAGCAGCCACAGGCCCCTGGGGAGGGACTCCTACGAGCAGTACTTC

clone_size: NA
d_call: NA
v_call: TRBV5-1
j_call: TRBJ2-6
cdr3_aa: CASSLASSTCSSGANVLTF
cdr3_nt: TGCGCCAGCAGCTTGGCCTCTTCGACCTGTAGCTCTGGGGCCAACGTCCTGACTTTC

clone_size: NA
d_call: TRBD1
v_call: TRBV5-1
j_call: TRBJ1-6
cdr3_aa: CASSLVGQGSSPLHF
cdr3_nt: TGCGCCAGCAGCTTGGTGGGACAGGGAAGTTCACCCCTCCACTTT